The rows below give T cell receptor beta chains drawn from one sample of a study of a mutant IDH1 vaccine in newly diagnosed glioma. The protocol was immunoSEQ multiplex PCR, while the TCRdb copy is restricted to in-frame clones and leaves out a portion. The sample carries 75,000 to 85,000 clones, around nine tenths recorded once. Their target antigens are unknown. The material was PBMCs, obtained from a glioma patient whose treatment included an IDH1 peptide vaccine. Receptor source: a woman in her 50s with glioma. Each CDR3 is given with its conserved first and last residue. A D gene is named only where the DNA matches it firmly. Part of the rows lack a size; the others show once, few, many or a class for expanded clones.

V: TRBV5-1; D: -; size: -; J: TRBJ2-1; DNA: TGCGCCAGCAGCTTGGAGGCCGGGAGAACCTCCTACAATGAGCAGTTCTTC; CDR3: CASSLEAGRTSYNEQFF
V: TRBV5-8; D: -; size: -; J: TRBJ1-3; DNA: TGTGCCAGCAGCTTGGGCGGTTCTGGAAACACCATATATTTT; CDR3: CASSLGGSGNTIYF
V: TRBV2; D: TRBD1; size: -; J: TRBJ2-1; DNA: TGTGCCAGCAGGCCCCGGGACAGCCCCTTCAATGAGCAGTTCTTC; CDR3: CASRPRDSPFNEQFF
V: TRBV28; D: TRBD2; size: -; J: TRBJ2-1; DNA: TGTGCCAGCAGCTCACCTGGGACTAGCGGGGTCTCTCGGGGGCAGTTCTTC; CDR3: CASSSPGTSGVSRGQFF
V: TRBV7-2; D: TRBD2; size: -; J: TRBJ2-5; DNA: TGTGCCAGCAGCTTTGATGCGGGAGGAGAGACCCAGTACTTC; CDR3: CASSFDAGGETQYF
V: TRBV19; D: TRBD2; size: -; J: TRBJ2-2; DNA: TGTGCCAGTGCACTAGCGGGAGGTGTGTCCGGGGAGCTGTTTTTT; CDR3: CASALAGGVSGELFF
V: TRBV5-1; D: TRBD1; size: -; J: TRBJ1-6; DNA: TGCGCCAGCAGCTTGGCGGACAGGGACTCCTATAATTCACCCCTCCACTTT; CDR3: CASSLADRDSYNSPLHF
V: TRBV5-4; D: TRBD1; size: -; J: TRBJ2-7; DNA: TGTGCCAGCAGCGCAGCCGGGACAGGGATCTACGAGCAGTACTTC; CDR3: CASSAAGTGIYEQYF
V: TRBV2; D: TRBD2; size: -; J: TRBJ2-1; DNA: TGTGCCAGCAGTGATACGGGAGGGAGCCACAATGAGCAGTTCTTC; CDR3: CASSDTGGSHNEQFF
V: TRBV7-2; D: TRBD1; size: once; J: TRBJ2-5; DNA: TGTGCCAGCAGCCCCGGGACAGGGGTGCGTGAGACCCAGTACTTC; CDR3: CASSPGTGVRETQYF
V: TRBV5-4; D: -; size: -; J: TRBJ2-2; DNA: TGTGCCAGCAGCTTATCGGCAGGGTTCACCGGGGAGCTGTTTTTT; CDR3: CASSLSAGFTGELFF
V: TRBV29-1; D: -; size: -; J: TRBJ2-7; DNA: TGCAGCGTTGAAAGCACTGCCTACGAGCAGTACTTC; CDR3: CSVESTAYEQYF
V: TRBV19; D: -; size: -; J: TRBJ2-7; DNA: TGTGCCAGTAGTATAGATCTGGAGGGCGTGGAGCAGTACTTC; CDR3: CASSIDLEGVEQYF
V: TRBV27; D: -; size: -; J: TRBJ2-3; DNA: TGTGCCAGCACCCGGGACCCCACAGATACGCAGTATTTT; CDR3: CASTRDPTDTQYF
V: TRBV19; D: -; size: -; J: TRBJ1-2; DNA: TGTGCCAGTAGCCCCGCAGACACCTACTATGGCTACACCTTC; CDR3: CASSPADTYYGYTF
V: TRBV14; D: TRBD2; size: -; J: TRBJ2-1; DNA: TGTGCCAGCAGCCAAGGAAGCGGGGCCTACAATGAGCAGTTCTTC; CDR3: CASSQGSGAYNEQFF
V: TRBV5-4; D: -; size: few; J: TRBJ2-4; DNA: TGTGCCAGCAGCCCGACCAGGGGCCAAAACATTCAGTACTTC; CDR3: CASSPTRGQNIQYF